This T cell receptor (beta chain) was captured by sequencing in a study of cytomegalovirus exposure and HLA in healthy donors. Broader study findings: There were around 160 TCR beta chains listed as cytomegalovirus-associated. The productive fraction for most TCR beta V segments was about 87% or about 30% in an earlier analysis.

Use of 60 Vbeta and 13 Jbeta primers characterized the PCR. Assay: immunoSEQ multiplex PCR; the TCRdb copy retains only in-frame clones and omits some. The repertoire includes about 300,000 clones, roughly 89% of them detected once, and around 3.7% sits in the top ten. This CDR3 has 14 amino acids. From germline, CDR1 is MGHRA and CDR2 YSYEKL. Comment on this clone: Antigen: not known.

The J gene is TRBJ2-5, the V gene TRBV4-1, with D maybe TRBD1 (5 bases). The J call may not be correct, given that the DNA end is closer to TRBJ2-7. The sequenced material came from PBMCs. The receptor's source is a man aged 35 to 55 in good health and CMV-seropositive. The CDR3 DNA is TGCGCCAGCAGCCAAGATCCAGGGATCTACGAGCAGTACTTC. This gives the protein CASSQDPGIYEQYF.